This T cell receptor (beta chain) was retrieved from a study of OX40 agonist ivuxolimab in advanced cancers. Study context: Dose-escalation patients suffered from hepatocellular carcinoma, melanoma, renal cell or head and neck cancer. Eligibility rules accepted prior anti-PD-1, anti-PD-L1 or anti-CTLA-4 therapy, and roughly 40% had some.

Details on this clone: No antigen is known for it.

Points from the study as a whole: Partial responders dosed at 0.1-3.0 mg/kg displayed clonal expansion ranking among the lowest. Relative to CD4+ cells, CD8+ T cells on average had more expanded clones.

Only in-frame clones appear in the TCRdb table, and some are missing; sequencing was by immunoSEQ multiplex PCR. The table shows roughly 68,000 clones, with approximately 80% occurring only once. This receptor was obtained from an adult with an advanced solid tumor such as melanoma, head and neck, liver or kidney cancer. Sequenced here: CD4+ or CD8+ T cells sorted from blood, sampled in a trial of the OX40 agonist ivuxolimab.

CDR3 protein: CASSSDRAFGPQHF. The CDR3 DNA reads as TGTGCCAGCAGCTCCGACAGGGCTTTTGGGCCCCAGCATTTT. V gene TRBV7-2 combines with J gene TRBJ1-5; 7 bases are shared with TRBD1. The CDR3 sequence is 14 residues long. CDR1 is SGHTA, CDR2 FQGNSA, per germline. Trimming at V came to 4 bases and at J to 9 bases, leaving 9 bases not matched to a gene.